This entry concerns a single T cell receptor (beta chain). This CDR3 comprises 18 residues. V lost 6 bases and J 1 base, leaving 22 bases between the germline ends. From germline, CDR1 is SGHTA and CDR2 FQGNSA. The repertoire was sequenced with immunoSEQ multiplex PCR; TCRdb's copy has only in-frame clones and lacks some. The profile shows some 2.3 million clones, just over 90% of them singletons. This record comes from a study of shared clonotypes between healthy human individuals. What was sequenced was naive CD4+ T cells from PBMCs. Sample subset: CD45RA+ positively selected. J is TRBJ1-5 and V is TRBV7-2; TRBD1 might be the D (5 bases). The origin of this receptor is a man aged 18 to 30 in good health. Some clones in this sample may be carry-over from other donors' samples. In nucleotides, the CDR3 is TGTGCCAGCAGTCCCCCAGGCGGGGCTGGAATGAGCAATCAGCCCCAGCATTTT. This sequence encodes CASSPPGGAGMSNQPQHF. Drawing the rest from reference TRBV7-2 and TRBJ1-5, the complete variable domain is GAGVSQSPSNKVTEKGKDVELRCDPISGHTALYWYRQSLGQGLEFLIYFQGNSAPDKSGLPSDRFSAERTGGSVSTLTIQRTQQEDSAVYLCASSPPGGAGMSNQPQHFGDGTRLSIL.